The 27 T cell receptor beta chains given below trace back to one sample, sequenced in a study of cytomegalovirus exposure and HLA in healthy donors. Primers for the PCR totalled 60 Vbeta and 13 Jbeta. The protocol was immunoSEQ multiplex PCR, while the TCRdb copy is restricted to in-frame clones and leaves out a portion. The sample carries under 130,000 clones, around 80% recorded once. The sample was PBMCs. All receptors derive from a woman between 40 and 50 years old in good health and CMV-seronegative.

In DNA form, the CDR3 reads TGTGCCAGCAGCTTATTCTCCACAGGGCGCAATCAGCCCCAGCATTTT. It codes for CASSLFSTGRNQPQHF. The chain is built from TRBV7-9 and TRBJ1-5; TRBD1 is a possible D gene (6 bases). CDR1 is SEHNR, CDR2 FQNEAQ, per germline (reference sequence). V gave up 2 bases and J gave up 2 bases, with 13 bases separating them. This CDR3 region has 16 residues. Looking up the rest from reference TRBV7-9 and TRBJ1-5 gives the full variable domain: DTGVSQNPRHKITKRGQNVTFRCDPISEHNRLYWYRQTLGQGPEFLTYFQNEAQLEKSRLLSDRFSAERPKGSFSTLEIQRTEQGDSAMYLCASSLFSTGRNQPQHFGDGTRLSIL.

The J gene is TRBJ2-1, the V gene TRBV7-9; possibly TRBD2 for D (5 bases). V was cut by 1 base and J by 3 bases, with 13 bases left in between. There are 16 residues in the CDR3. Germline CDR1 SEHNR, CDR2 FQNEAQ (reference sequence). The CDR3 nucleotides read TGTGCCAGCAGCTTAGAAAGGGCTAGCTTCTACAATGAGCAGTTCTTC. It encodes CASSLERASFYNEQFF.

This clone was detected only a few times. This rearrangement joins TRBV10-3 to TRBJ2-3, with 10 bases identical to TRBD1. The germline V gene has CDR1 ENHRY and CDR2 SYGVKD. The CDR3 consists of 14 residues. V lost 4 bases to trimming and J lost 4 bases; unmatched junction nucleotides: 2. The CDR3 DNA reads TGTGCCATCAGTGCGGACAGGGGGGCAGATACGCAGTATTTT. Encoded protein: CAISADRGADTQYF.

This clone appeared a few times. V gene TRBV5-4 combines with J gene TRBJ1-2; maybe TRBD1 (5 bases). The germline V gene encodes CDR1 SGHNT and CDR2 YYREEE (reference sequence). The V end was cut by 1 base, the J end by 7 bases, with 11 bases between. This CDR3 region has 13 residues. The CDR3 DNA is TGTGCCAGCAGCTTGCAGGGTGGGTTTGGCTACACCTTC. Translated: CASSLQGGFGYTF.

This chain uses TRBV9 with TRBJ2-2; D is possibly TRBD2 (6 bases). CDR1 is SGDLS and CDR2 is YYNGEE in the germline V gene. The CDR3 runs 15 residues. Trimming took 3 bases from V and 4 from J, leaving 13 bases between them. CDR3 region: CASSDPAGPTGELFF. In DNA form, the CDR3 reads TGTGCCAGCAGCGATCCAGCGGGTCCCACCGGGGAGCTGTTTTTT.

The chain carries TRBV7-2 and TRBJ2-6; 9 bases map to TRBD1. Germline-derived CDR1 and CDR2 are SGHTA and FQGNSA. V shed 5 bases, J shed 1 base, and the junction held 6 bases outside the gene matches. The CDR3 spans 17 residues. Written as DNA, the CDR3 is TGTGCCAGCAGCAGAGGACAGGGGCGGTCTGGGGCCAACGTCCTGACTTTC. This gives the protein CASSRGQGRSGANVLTF. Supplemented by reference TRBV7-2 and TRBJ2-6, the full variable domain reads GAGVSQSPSNKVTEKGKDVELRCDPISGHTALYWYRQSLGQGLEFLIYFQGNSAPDKSGLPSDRFSAERTGGSVSTLTIQRTQQEDSAVYLCASSRGQGRSGANVLTFGAGSRLTVL.

This clone was seen a single time. The CDR3 sequence is CASSLFPGSSYEQYF. In DNA, the CDR3 is TGTGCCAGCAGCTTGTTTCCAGGATCCTCCTACGAGCAGTACTTC. This chain uses TRBV5-6 with TRBJ2-7; D not resolved. V lost 1 base, J lost 0 bases, and 11 bases lay in between. Germline CDR1 SGHDT, CDR2 YYEEEE. This CDR3 spans 15 amino acids.

This chain uses TRBV28 with TRBJ2-7; the D gene is possibly TRBD2 (7 bases). The CDR3 contains 19 residues. The germline V gene has CDR1 MDHEN and CDR2 SYDVKM. V shed 5 bases and J shed 0 bases, with 26 bases lying between them. The CDR3 sequence is CASSPISPPRGRSSYEQYF. CDR3 DNA sequence: TGTGCCAGCAGTCCTATATCCCCTCCGCGGGGGCGGAGCTCCTACGAGCAGTACTTC.

The chain employs TRBV2 and TRBJ2-7; the D is unclear. Per the germline V gene, CDR1 is SNHLY and CDR2 is FYNNEI. The CDR3 spans 14 residues. Trimming shortened V by 4 bases and J by 0 bases, and 10 bases separated the two germline ends. The CDR3 region is CASSVVVSSYEQYF. DNA of the CDR3: TGTGCCAGCAGTGTGGTGGTCAGCTCCTACGAGCAGTACTTC.

This chain joins TRBV28 and TRBJ1-2; possible D gene TRBD1, 5 bases. Germline V CDR1 and CDR2: MDHEN, SYDVKM. The CDR3 runs 12 residues. Trimming took 2 bases from V and 4 from J, leaving 5 bases between them. CDR3 sequence (DNA): TGTGCCAGCAGTTTACAGGGCTATGGCTACACCTTC. Protein sequence: CASSLQGYGYTF.

This chain connects TRBV28 to TRBJ1-5; D unclear. The CDR3 contains 15 residues. V dropped 2 bases and J dropped 3 bases, with 11 bases sitting between them. Germline V gene data show CDR1 as MDHEN and CDR2 as SYDVKM. The CDR3 loop is CASSLVGRVNQPQHF. The CDR3 DNA reads as TGTGCCAGCAGTTTAGTGGGGAGGGTCAATCAGCCCCAGCATTTT.

This clone was detected only once. The chain has TRBV2 and TRBJ1-2; 9 bases are a match to TRBD1. In germline, CDR1 is SNHLY, CDR2 FYNNEI. Losses at the gene ends were 3 bases for V and 8 bases for J; bases not matched to a gene: 10. The CDR3 has 15 residues. The CDR3 coding sequence is TGTGCCAGCAGTGACCCAGCGGGACAGGGTGAGGGCTACACCTTC. Amino acid sequence: CASSDPAGQGEGYTF.

The genes are TRBV19 and TRBJ2-1, with D perhaps matching TRBD1 (6 bases). V was cut by 3 bases and J by 4 bases, with 13 bases left in between. CDR1 and CDR2 from the germline V gene are LNHDA and SQIVND (reference sequence). CDR3 length: 15 residues. This CDR3 is CASSILGAGYNEQFF. The DNA for the CDR3 is TGTGCCAGTAGTATTTTGGGGGCGGGTTACAATGAGCAGTTCTTC.

The chain employs TRBV19 and TRBJ1-1; D remains unclear. Germline V gene sequence: CDR1 LNHDA, CDR2 SQIVND (reference sequence). This CDR3 has 14 amino acids. V gave up 3 bases and J gave up 0 bases, with 8 bases separating them. CDR3 sequence reads: CASSIQSMNTEAFF. The CDR3 coding sequence is TGTGCCAGTAGTATTCAGTCGATGAACACTGAAGCTTTCTTT.

This chain connects TRBV14 to TRBJ1-6, with 10 bases matching TRBD1. Germline CDR1 SGHDN, CDR2 FVKESK. This CDR3 is 14 amino acids long. V was clipped by 6 bases and J by 8 bases; unmatched bases: 4. In DNA, the CDR3 is TGTGCCAGCAGTCGACAGGGGGCCTATTCACCCCTCCACTTT. Encoded protein: CASSRQGAYSPLHF.

This rearrangement joins TRBV18 to TRBJ2-3; 7 nucleotides line up with TRBD1. The CDR3 has 14 residues. CDR1 is KGHSH and CDR2 is LQKENI in the germline V gene. The junction had 0 bases not matched to a gene; V was cut back by 2 bases and J by 1 base. CDR3 loop: CASSPDRGTDTQYF. DNA for the CDR3: TGTGCCAGCTCACCAGACAGGGGCACAGATACGCAGTATTTT.

This chain joins TRBV19 and TRBJ1-5, with D possibly being TRBD1 (6 bases). The V gene's germline CDR1 is LNHDA and CDR2 SQIVND (reference sequence). Trimming removed 1 base at V and 1 base at J, with 17 bases between. The CDR3 consists of 18 residues. The CDR3 reads CASSIAASRGRSNQPQHF. As DNA, the CDR3 is TGTGCCAGTAGTATAGCCGCAAGCAGGGGTAGGAGCAATCAGCCCCAGCATTTT.

The CDR3 nucleotides are TGTGCCAGCAGCTTAGGGGATGGGGTAGCGGGGGGGCCCTTTCATGATCCGGAGACCCAGTACTTC. Its translation is CASSLGDGVAGGPFHDPETQYF. The rearrangement joins TRBV7-7 to TRBJ2-5; TRBD2 matches at 11 bases. Germline V gene data show CDR1 as SSHAT and CDR2 as FNYEAQ (reference sequence). The V gene end was trimmed by 1 base and the J gene end by 5 bases; junction bases not matched to a gene: 24. The CDR3 loop spans 22 amino acids.

The chain links TRBV27 to TRBJ2-1; a possible D gene is TRBD2 (8 bases). The germline V gene encodes CDR1 MNHEY and CDR2 SMNVEV (reference sequence). The CDR3 consists of 18 residues. Trimming took off 0 bases at V and 3 bases at J, with 18 bases between the two ends. In DNA form, the CDR3 reads TGTGCCAGCAGTTTATCGGGTCGGGGGGGGACAGACTACAATGAGCAGTTCTTC. This sequence encodes CASSLSGRGGTDYNEQFF.

A few counts support this clone. The CDR3 sequence: CSAPNRDEQYF. Here the CDR3 DNA reads TGCAGTGCGCCAAACAGGGACGAGCAGTACTTC. V and J are TRBV20-1 and TRBJ2-7, with D perhaps TRBD1 (6 bases). V lost 6 bases and J lost 5, with 11 bases in between. CDR3 length: 11 residues. CDR1 is DFQATT and CDR2 is SNEGSKA in the germline V gene (reference sequence).

The rearrangement uses TRBV28 and TRBJ1-2, with 9 nucleotides matching TRBD1. This CDR3 is built from 13 residues. The ends lost 7 bases at V and 5 bases at J; junction bases unmatched: 5. In germline, CDR1 is MDHEN, CDR2 SYDVKM. This chain's CDR3 is CASKTGGRYGYTF. In DNA, the CDR3 is TGTGCCAGCAAAACAGGGGGCAGATATGGCTACACCTTC.

This chain links TRBV30 with TRBJ1-2; D is possibly TRBD1 (6 bases). The CDR3 runs 13 residues. Germline V gene data show CDR1 as GTSNPN and CDR2 as SVGIG (reference sequence). Trimming left V 3 bases short and J 6 bases short, with 14 bases between. CDR3 nucleotide sequence: TGTGCCTGGAGAACAGGGCAGTGGAATGGCTACACCTTC. It codes for CAWRTGQWNGYTF.

The rearrangement links TRBV20-1 to TRBJ1-1; no clear D gene. Germline lookup yields CDR1 DFQATT and CDR2 SNEGSKA (reference sequence). Trimming stripped 6 bases from V and 8 bases from J, with 10 bases between. This CDR3 is built from 10 residues. The CDR3 here is CSAAPGEAFF. The CDR3 nucleotides read TGCAGTGCCGCACCGGGAGAAGCTTTCTTT.

This clone showed up just a few times. V and J are TRBV28 and TRBJ2-7, with 7 nucleotides matching TRBD1. Per germline, CDR1 MDHEN and CDR2 SYDVKM. The CDR3 totals 15 residues. Trimming cost V 3 bases and J 5 bases; bases outside gene matches: 10. CDR3: CASSLVKGARHEQYF. The CDR3 nucleotides read TGTGCCAGCAGTTTGGTAAAGGGGGCTCGTCACGAGCAGTACTTC.

The V and J genes are TRBV11-2 and TRBJ2-7; TRBD2 matches at 12 bases. This CDR3 is 18 amino acids long. Trimming removed 1 base from V and 2 bases from J; junction bases left unmatched: 9. The germline CDR1 and CDR2 sequences are SGHAT and FQNNGV. The CDR3 here is CASSLVASGRALPYEQYF. The CDR3 DNA sequence: TGTGCCAGCAGCTTAGTGGCTAGCGGGAGGGCCCTCCCCTACGAGCAGTACTTC.

This clone appeared once. CDR3 nucleotide sequence: TGTGCCAGCAGTTACCTTAGCTTGAGCTCCTACAATGAGCAGTTCTTC. As protein: CASSYLSLSSYNEQFF. This sequence joins TRBV6-5 and TRBJ2-1; D is undetermined. This CDR3 has 16 residues. Germline loops: CDR1 MNHEY, CDR2 SVGAGI. Trimming pared 2 bases from V and 0 bases from J, leaving 11 bases between.

J is TRBJ1-5 and V is TRBV2; a weak D match, TRBD1 (6 bases). Trimming left V 2 bases short and J 7 bases short, with 18 bases between. CDR3 size: 16 residues. Per germline, CDR1 SNHLY and CDR2 FYNNEI. In DNA, the CDR3 is TGTGCCAGCAGTGAAAGGGGGACACCCACCGGGCAGCCCCAGCATTTT. Translation gives CASSERGTPTGQPQHF.